The 30 T cell receptor beta chains presented below share a single source sample, sequenced in a study of blood T cells in healthy people across ages. For the second PCR, which ran for about 6 to 11 cycles, a sample-barcoded 5' primer and a J-beta primer mix were used. A single record per CDR3 protein comes from TCRdb applying MiXCR to the 5' RACE reads. The profile shows about 600,000 distinct CDR3 sequences, around half of them singletons. The sequenced material came from blood. These receptors all stem from a man aged 80 or over in good health.

This chain links TRBV29-1 with TRBJ2-5; TRBD2 might be the D (7 bases). The CDR3 has 15 residues. V lost 3 bases and J lost 11, with 25 bases in between. From germline, CDR1 is SQVTM and CDR2 ANQGSEA. The CDR3 coding sequence is TGCAGCGTTGACTTTCGGCGGGGGCGCGGGTATCGGCAGTACTTC. Protein product: CSVDFRRGRGYRQYF.

The rearrangement links TRBV10-3 to TRBJ2-7, with no clear D. Germline-derived CDR1 and CDR2 are ENHRY and SYGVKD. The CDR3 is made up of 11 amino acids. V was shortened by 2 bases and J by 5 bases, with 4 bases between the two germline ends. The CDR3 DNA reads TGTGCCATCAGTGAGAAGAACGAGCAGTACTTC. It codes for CAISEKNEQYF.

This clonotype occurred a few times. CDR3 nucleotide sequence: TGTGCCAGCAGTTACGCGGGACAGGGAAATTCACCCCTCCACTTT. Its translation: CASSYAGQGNSPLHF. The rearrangement links TRBV6-6 to TRBJ1-6, with TRBD1 matching over 9 bases. J was trimmed by 7 bases and V by 2 bases; bases with no gene match: 3. The CDR3 extends over 15 amino acids. Germline loops: CDR1 MNHNY, CDR2 SVGAGI (reference sequence).

With regard to this clonotype: One junction end disagrees with the germline gene, perhaps due to a read error. This chain connects TRBV7-3 to TRBJ2-1; D uncertain. The germline V gene has CDR1 SGHTA and CDR2 FQGTGA. The CDR3 extends over 12 amino acids. CDR3 DNA: TGTGCCAGCAGTTTAATGGGGAATGAGCAGTTCTTC. Its translation: CASSLMGNEQFF.

The chain carries TRBV4-1 and TRBJ2-3; 8 bases are shared with TRBD2. Germline V gives CDR1 MGHRA, CDR2 YSYEKL. The length of the CDR3 is 15 residues. The J segment lost 6 bases and the V segment lost 3 bases, leaving 8 bases of the junction unmatched. CDR3 nucleotide sequence: TGCGCCAGCAGCCAGTCCCGGGGGGGCCGGGATACGCAGTATTTT. Its translation: CASSQSRGGRDTQYF.

This chain uses TRBV6-1 with TRBJ1-6; D might be TRBD1 (5 bases). The CDR3 has 13 residues. Germline V gene lookup returns CDR1 MNHNS and CDR2 SASEGT. The V end was cut by 8 bases, the J end by 5 bases, with 10 bases between. CDR3 region: CASRDLNNSPLHF. The CDR3 coding sequence is TGTGCCAGCCGGGACCTCAATAATTCACCCCTCCACTTT.

The rearrangement uses TRBV7-3 and TRBJ2-5; the match to TRBD2 covers 12 bases. The CDR3 extends over 15 amino acids. The ends lost 5 bases at V and 1 base at J; junction bases unmatched: 2. Germline assignment: CDR1 SGHTA and CDR2 FQGTGA. In DNA, the CDR3 is TGTGCCAGCAGCCGGACTAGCGGGATCCAAGAGACCCAGTACTTC. Its protein product is CASSRTSGIQETQYF.

This chain connects TRBV6-2 or TRBV6-3 to TRBJ2-1; D remains ambiguous. The V end was cut by 4 bases, the J end by 6 bases, with 10 bases between. In germline, CDR1 is MNHEY, CDR2 SVGEGT. CDR3 length equals 13 residues. The CDR3 reads CASSSPPANEQFF. The CDR3 coding sequence is TGTGCCAGCAGTTCCCCACCGGCCAATGAGCAGTTCTTC.

A few counts support this clonotype. This rearrangement joins TRBV7-9 to TRBJ2-3, with D tentatively TRBD1 or TRBD2 (6 bases each). The germline V gene encodes CDR1 SEHNR and CDR2 FQNEAQ (reference sequence). This CDR3 comprises 15 residues. V lost 5 bases to trimming and J lost 0 bases, with 12 bases between them. The CDR3 coding sequence is TGTGCCAGCAGCGTCTCGGGGGCTAGCACAGATACGCAGTATTTT. It codes for CASSVSGASTDTQYF.

This clonotype was recorded at least ten times. The chain employs TRBV7-9 and TRBJ1-2; D not resolved. The CDR3 has 13 residues. With 2 bases removed from V and 3 bases from J, the gap between germline ends came to 7 bases. Germline values: CDR1 SEHNR, CDR2 FQNEAQ (reference sequence). The chain's CDR3 is CASSLRTDYGYTF. The CDR3 region has the DNA TGTGCCAGCAGCTTAAGGACGGACTATGGCTACACCTTC.

The CDR3 DNA reads TGCAGTGCTAGAGTAGGCGGCCTCAGTGAGCAGTTCTTC. This gives the protein CSARVGGLSEQFF. V is TRBV20-1 and J is TRBJ2-1; D is undetermined. This CDR3 spans 13 amino acids. With 1 base removed from V and 9 bases from J, the gap between germline ends came to 13 bases. Germline V gives CDR1 DFQATT, CDR2 SNEGSKA (reference sequence).

The rearrangement joins TRBV10-3 to TRBJ1-2, with a weak D call TRBD1 (6 bases). This CDR3 comprises 15 residues. The germline V and J ends were trimmed by 4 bases and 3 bases, with 15 bases remaining between them. In germline, CDR1 is ENHRY, CDR2 SYGVKD. The CDR3 DNA is TGTGCCATCAGTGCGAGGGGGGGTCCTGACTATGGCTACACCTTC. This encodes CAISARGGPDYGYTF.

This chain uses TRBV6-2 or TRBV6-3 with TRBJ1-6; the D is unclear. The ends were cut back, 6 bases at V and 3 bases at J, with 12 bases in the middle. This CDR3 comprises 15 residues. Per germline, CDR1 MNHEY and CDR2 SVGEGT. Written as DNA, the CDR3 is TGTGCCAGCAGCACAACAAGGCTCTATAATTCACCCCTCCACTTT. Translating it yields CASSTTRLYNSPLHF.

The rearrangement uses TRBV7-8 and TRBJ2-5; 9 bases align to TRBD1. The CDR3 sequence is 16 residues long. Per germline, CDR1 SGHVS and CDR2 FQNEAQ. J lost 11 bases, V lost 6 bases, and 19 bases had no gene match. CDR3 bases: TGTGCCAGCAGTCCGAGACCGGGACAGGGTCAGAATGAGCAGTACTTC. Translating it yields CASSPRPGQGQNEQYF. Full variable domain (outside the CDR3, taken from reference TRBV7-8 and TRBJ2-5): GAGVSQSPRYKVAKRGQDVALRCDPISGHVSLFWYQQALGQGPEFLTYFQNEAQLDKSGLPSDRFFAERPEGSVSTLKIQRTQQEDSAVYLCASSPRPGQGQNEQYFGPGTRLLVL.

This clonotype was picked up a small number of times. The chain joins TRBV18 to TRBJ1-2; perhaps TRBD1 as D (5 bases). With 6 bases removed from V and 4 bases from J, the gap between germline ends came to 21 bases. This CDR3 comprises 16 residues. From germline, CDR1 is KGHSH and CDR2 LQKENI. CDR3 in amino acids: CASSQQVGTAGYGYTF. The CDR3 bases are TGTGCCAGCTCGCAACAGGTTGGGACCGCAGGCTATGGCTACACCTTC.

The chain joins TRBV15 to TRBJ2-3; 8 nucleotides agree with TRBD1. The CDR3 runs 18 residues. Germline loops: CDR1 LNHNV, CDR2 YYDKDF (reference sequence). Trimming took 3 bases from V and 0 from J; bases not matched to a gene: 11. The CDR3 DNA reads as TGTGCCACCAGCAGCACCGGGACAGGTCTCCCTAGCACAGATACGCAGTATTTT. Its protein product is CATSSTGTGLPSTDTQYF.

As regards this clonotype: The junction and the germline gene differ at one end; a read error may be behind it. The V and J genes are TRBV2 and TRBJ2-3; D may match TRBD1 or TRBD2 (5 bases each). From germline, CDR1 is SNHLY and CDR2 FYNNEI. The CDR3 consists of 16 residues. The CDR3, as DNA: TGTGTCAGCAGTGCGAACCGGGACGTCTCCACAGATACGCAGTATTTT. Amino acids: CVSSANRDVSTDTQYF. Full variable domain (rest looked up from reference TRBV2 and TRBJ2-3): EPEVTQTPSHQVTQMGQEVILRCVPISNHLYFYWYRQILGQKVEFLVSFYNNEISEKSEIFDDQFSVERPDGSNFTLKIRSTKLEDSAMYFCVSSANRDVSTDTQYFGPGTRLTVL.

The chain has TRBV18 and TRBJ2-4; TRBD1 agrees at 8 bases. Germline CDR1 reads KGHSH; CDR2 reads LQKENI. V was clipped by 6 bases and J by 0 bases; unmatched bases: 4. This CDR3 spans 15 amino acids. In DNA, the CDR3 is TGTGCCAGCTCGACAGGGGCGATAGCCAAAAACATTCAGTACTTC. This translates into CASSTGAIAKNIQYF.

The gene calls are TRBV28 and TRBJ2-1, with D possibly matching TRBD2 (6 bases). The V end lost 1 base, the J end lost 6 bases, and 19 bases lay between the germline ends. This CDR3 is built from 17 residues. CDR1 is MDHEN and CDR2 is SYDVKM in the germline V gene. The CDR3 region is CASSLSPGTAAINEQFF. In DNA form, the CDR3 reads TGTGCCAGCAGTTTATCACCCGGGACTGCAGCAATCAATGAGCAGTTCTTC.

V is TRBV20-1 and J is TRBJ2-3; D may correspond to TRBD1 or TRBD2 (5 bases each). The CDR3 is 12 residues long. Trimming took off 5 bases at V and 8 bases at J, with 14 bases between the two ends. The germline gives CDR1 DFQATT, CDR2 SNEGSKA (reference sequence). The CDR3 sequence is CSARLGVSTQYF. CDR3 in DNA: TGCAGTGCTCGCCTGGGGGTGAGTACGCAGTATTTT.

In regard to this clonotype: A much larger clone differs from this one at a single base, so this may be a read error. The rearrangement uses TRBV20-1 and TRBJ2-5, with TRBD2 matching 7 bases. With the DNA end fitting TRBJ2-1 better, the J assignment may be wrong. This CDR3 spans 14 amino acids. CDR1 is DFQATT, CDR2 SNEGSKA, per germline (reference sequence). This chain's CDR3 is CSARDPGGQETQFF. CDR3 in DNA: TGCAGTGCTAGAGATCCGGGGGGTCAAGAGACCCAGTTCTTC.

The J gene is TRBJ1-1, the V gene TRBV6-2 or TRBV6-3, with a possible D match to TRBD1 (6 bases). In germline, CDR1 is MNHEY, CDR2 SVGEGT. The ends were cut back, 6 bases at V and 5 bases at J, with 16 bases in the middle. The CDR3 totals 14 residues. DNA of the CDR3: TGTGCCAGCAGCCCAGGGGCGGTGGTGACTGAAGCTTTCTTT. Its protein product is CASSPGAVVTEAFF.

CDR3 DNA: TGCAGTGCTCCTCCCCCAGGGCCGTCTAGCACAGATACGCAGTATTTT. Encoded protein: CSAPPPGPSSTDTQYF. The V gene is TRBV20-1, the J gene TRBJ2-3; tentative D call: TRBD1 (5 bases). The CDR3 has 16 residues. The germline V and J ends were trimmed by 5 bases and 0 bases, with 18 bases remaining between them. Germline V gene sequence: CDR1 DFQATT, CDR2 SNEGSKA (reference sequence).

The chain combines TRBV4-3 with TRBJ2-3, with 15 bases lining up with TRBD2. This CDR3 is 17 amino acids long. Germline loops: CDR1 LGHNA, CDR2 YSLEER. V was clipped by 3 bases and J by 9 bases; unmatched bases: 10. The CDR3 DNA reads as TGCGCCAGCAGCCAGTCTAGCGGACTAGCGGGAGGGCAGACGCAGTATTTT. Translation gives CASSQSSGLAGGQTQYF.

This clonotype has a handful of counts. The gene calls are TRBV29-1 and TRBJ2-3; a possible D gene is TRBD1 (6 bases). The germline V gene has CDR1 SQVTM and CDR2 ANQGSEA. The length of the CDR3 is 16 residues. The V end lost 4 bases, the J end lost 0 bases, and 17 bases lay between the germline ends. The CDR3 sequence is CSVGGPYQISTDTQYF. The CDR3 nucleotides read TGCAGCGTTGGGGGGCCCTACCAGATAAGCACAGATACGCAGTATTTT.

V gene TRBV29-1 combines with J gene TRBJ1-1; D is undetermined. The CDR3 has 16 residues. V shed 6 bases and J shed 0 bases, with 20 bases lying between them. Germline lookup yields CDR1 SQVTM and CDR2 ANQGSEA. The CDR3 protein is CSVANPLQLMNTEAFF. CDR3 coding DNA: TGCAGCGTAGCCAACCCTTTGCAGCTCATGAACACTGAAGCTTTCTTT. The whole variable domain, remainder taken from reference TRBV29-1 and TRBJ1-1, is SAVISQKPSRDICQRGTSLTIQCQVDSQVTMMFWYRQQPGQSLTLIATANQGSEATYESGFVIDKFPISRPNLTFSTLTVSNMSPEDSSIYLCSVANPLQLMNTEAFFGQGTRLTVV.

This clonotype was found a few times. This chain joins TRBV12-3 or TRBV12-4 and TRBJ2-7; tentative D call: TRBD2 (6 bases). The CDR3 is 13 residues long. Trimming stripped 8 bases from V and 7 bases from J, with 18 bases between. Here the CDR3 reads CASWEDEEGEQYF. CDR3 sequence (DNA): TGTGCCAGCTGGGAGGACGAGGAAGGGGAGCAGTACTTC.

The chain has TRBV6-4 and TRBJ2-1, with 11 bases aligning to TRBD1. Germline V gene lookup returns CDR1 MRHNA and CDR2 SNTAGT. This CDR3 region has 14 residues. V lost 2 bases to trimming and J lost 6 bases; unmatched junction nucleotides: 0. The CDR3 reads CASSDGTGGNEQFF. CDR3 DNA: TGTGCCAGCAGTGACGGGACAGGGGGCAATGAGCAGTTCTTC.

This clonotype came up many times. The chain is built from TRBV11-2 and TRBJ1-2, with no clear D. CDR1 is SGHAT, CDR2 FQNNGV, per germline. V was cut by 0 bases and J by 2 bases, with 13 bases left in between. The CDR3 extends over 16 amino acids. The CDR3: CASSLDQWKGNYGYTF. The DNA for the CDR3 is TGTGCCAGCAGCTTAGATCAGTGGAAGGGCAACTATGGCTACACCTTC. The full variable domain, completed using reference TRBV11-2 and TRBJ1-2, is EAGVAQSPRYKIIEKRQSVAFWCNPISGHATLYWYQQILGQGPKLLIQFQNNGVVDDSQLPKDRFSAERLKGVDSTLKIQPAKLEDSAVYLCASSLDQWKGNYGYTFGSGTRLTVV.

Only one count was recorded for this clonotype. The chain links TRBV7-9 to TRBJ1-2; D is unclear. There are 12 residues in the CDR3. Per the germline V gene, CDR1 is SEHNR and CDR2 is FQNEAQ (reference sequence). Trimming cost V 1 base and J 13 bases, with 13 bases left between them. The CDR3 DNA follows: TGTGCCAGCAGCTTAGATTTAGGGTCGGGCACCTTC. Translating it yields CASSLDLGSGTF.